The 21 T cell receptor beta chains below were found in one sample sequenced in a study of T cells in Graves' hyperthyroidism and ophthalmopathy. TCR beta CDR3 region amplification was performed from RNA transcripts. When the TCR CDR3 underwent first-round RT-PCR, the HTBI primer set was used. MiXCR, applied by TCRdb to the multiplex PCR reads, yields one record per CDR3 protein. The sample holds around 290,000 distinct CDR3 sequences, approximately 12% seen once. Sequencing was carried out using blood. The source is a young woman with Graves' hyperthyroidism that later progressed to Graves' ophthalmopathy.

This clonotype was picked up many times. CDR3 amino acids: CASRGVVNYGYTF. The CDR3 nucleotides read TGTGCCAGCAGGGGGGTGGTGAACTATGGCTACACCTTC. The chain couples TRBV2 to TRBJ1-2; possibly TRBD1 for D (5 bases). This CDR3 has 13 amino acids. The germline V gene has CDR1 SNHLY and CDR2 FYNNEI. The V end was cut by 6 bases, the J end by 2 bases, with 10 bases between.

This clonotype was counted at least ten times. This sequence joins TRBV28 and TRBJ1-1; 9 positions agree with TRBD1. This CDR3 comprises 13 residues. The V segment lost 5 bases and the J segment 7 bases; nucleotides outside the gene matches: 5. Germline V gene data show CDR1 as MDHEN and CDR2 as SYDVKM. DNA of the CDR3: TGTGCCAGCAGTAGTACAGGGGGCTTTGAAGCTTTCTTT. Amino acids: CASSSTGGFEAFF.

This clonotype was seen repeatedly, ten times or more. The chain combines TRBV3-1 with TRBJ2-1; perhaps TRBD1 as D (7 bases). Trimming removed 4 bases at V and 7 bases at J, with 17 bases between. This CDR3 is 15 amino acids long. The germline CDR1 and CDR2 sequences are LGHDT and YNNKEL (reference sequence). CDR3 sequence (DNA): TGTGCCAGCAGCCCCGGACAGGCTGGGGGGAATGAGCAGTTCTTC. This gives the protein CASSPGQAGGNEQFF.

This clonotype appeared many times. The J gene is TRBJ1-1, the V gene TRBV7-2, with no clear D. The CDR3 consists of 13 residues. The V and J ends lost 5 bases and 1 base respectively, with 8 bases between them. In germline, CDR1 is SGHTA, CDR2 FQGNSA. The CDR3 protein is CASSRSTNTEAFF. DNA of the CDR3: TGTGCCAGCAGCCGGTCTACGAACACTGAAGCTTTCTTT.

This clonotype was seen at least ten times. The CDR3 DNA reads TGTGCCTGGAGTGTGGGTAGCGGACGGTTCTTC. Its protein is CAWSVGSGRFF. The chain carries TRBV30 and TRBJ2-1; TRBD2 is a possible D gene (6 bases). CDR1 is GTSNPN and CDR2 is SVGIG in the germline V gene (reference sequence). V shed 0 bases and J shed 15 bases, with 12 bases lying between them. CDR3 size: 11 residues. The full variable domain, completed using reference TRBV30 and TRBJ2-1, is SQTIHQWPATLVQPVGSPLSLECTVEGTSNPNLYWYRQAAGRGLQLLFYSVGIGQISSEVPQNLSASRPQDRQFILSSKKLLLSDSGFYLCAWSVGSGRFFGPGTRLTVL.

Concerning this clonotype itself: Since a much larger clone is just one base distant, this may be a read error. This chain connects TRBV6-1 to TRBJ2-7; D gene ambiguous. The CDR3 sequence is 14 residues long. V was shortened by 6 bases and J by 1 base, with 13 bases between the two germline ends. Germline V gives CDR1 MNHNS, CDR2 SASEGT. The CDR3 region is CASRPGRPSYEQYF. The CDR3 DNA reads as TGTGCCAGCAGGCCAGGCAGGCCTTCCTACGAGCAGTACTTC.

Points on this clonotype: A read error may explain this, as a much larger clone is one base away. In DNA, the CDR3 is TGTGCCAGCACTTTGGGGACTTTGTCGCATAATTCAGCCCTCCACTTT. Residues: CASTLGTLSHNSALHF. V gene TRBV28 combines with J gene TRBJ1-6; possible D gene TRBD1, 5 bases. The CDR3 spans 16 residues. The germline V gene has CDR1 MDHEN and CDR2 SYDVKM.

The table lists this clonotype with a few counts. The rearrangement uses TRBV18 and TRBJ1-1; D may be TRBD1 (6 bases). The CDR3 extends over 14 amino acids. Germline assignment: CDR1 KGHSH and CDR2 LQKENI. V lost 2 bases to trimming and J lost 6 bases, with 13 bases between them. CDR3 loop: CASSPSSRGAEAFF. CDR3 nucleotide sequence: TGTGCCAGCTCACCATCGAGCAGGGGCGCTGAAGCTTTCTTT.

This clonotype has ten or more counts. The rearrangement joins TRBV6-1 to TRBJ2-5; the D gene is possibly TRBD1 (6 bases). With 5 bases removed from V and 4 bases from J, the gap between germline ends came to 14 bases. CDR3 length: 14 residues. Germline loops: CDR1 MNHNS, CDR2 SASEGT. CDR3 nucleotide sequence: TGTGCCAGCAGTTACAGAGAACAGGGAGAGACCCAGTACTTC. As protein: CASSYREQGETQYF.

This clonotype showed up many times. The chain couples TRBV28 to TRBJ2-7; the D gene is possibly TRBD2 (5 bases). Germline CDR1 and CDR2: MDHEN and SYDVKM. The CDR3 has 16 residues. The germline V and J ends were trimmed by 6 bases and 0 bases, with 18 bases remaining between them. CDR3 loop: CASSSPGVGSSYEQYF. The CDR3 coding sequence is TGTGCCAGCAGCTCCCCCGGGGTAGGGAGCTCCTACGAGCAGTACTTC.

This clonotype was seen many times. This chain links TRBV6-2 or TRBV6-3 with TRBJ2-3, with TRBD2 matching 8 bases. V was clipped by 0 bases and J by 5 bases; unmatched bases: 7. The CDR3 is 16 amino acids. The V gene's germline CDR1 is MNHEY and CDR2 SVGEGT. The DNA of the CDR3 is TGTGCCAGCAGTTACTCGACTAGCGCCACAATAGATACGCAGTATTTT. Its protein product is CASSYSTSATIDTQYF.

This clonotype was recorded at least ten times. The chain joins TRBV27 to TRBJ2-7; D is possibly TRBD1 (6 bases). The CDR3 length is 14 residues. Per germline, CDR1 MNHEY and CDR2 SMNVEV (reference sequence). Trimming took 4 bases from V and 3 from J, leaving 13 bases between them. The CDR3 bases are TGTGCCAGCAGTTACAGGGTTTCTGTCTACGAGCAGTACTTC. Its translation is CASSYRVSVYEQYF.

This clonotype was picked up many times. V and J are TRBV29-1 and TRBJ2-1, with TRBD2 matching over 8 bases. The J segment lost 9 bases and the V segment lost 3 bases, leaving 7 bases of the junction unmatched. The CDR3 covers 13 residues. Germline V gene sequence: CDR1 SQVTM, CDR2 ANQGSEA. The CDR3: CSVDAAGGVEQFF. CDR3 sequence (DNA): TGCAGCGTTGATGCTGCGGGAGGTGTTGAGCAGTTCTTC.

This clonotype came up many times. The rearrangement links TRBV6-1 to TRBJ2-3; D possibly corresponds to TRBD2 (6 bases). Trimming shortened V by 7 bases and J by 0 bases, and 11 bases separated the two germline ends. From germline, CDR1 is MNHNS and CDR2 SASEGT. The CDR3 has 14 amino acids. Here the CDR3 reads CASNRGTSTDTQYF. The CDR3 region has the DNA TGTGCCAGCAATCGGGGGACTAGCACAGATACGCAGTATTTT.

This clonotype was observed at least ten times. The V call is TRBV30, the J call TRBJ1-1; possibly TRBD1 for D (5 bases). The germline V gene has CDR1 GTSNPN and CDR2 SVGIG (reference sequence). The length of the CDR3 is 15 residues. The V and J ends lost 1 base and 6 bases respectively, with 18 bases between them. The CDR3 sequence is CAWSAGQPGGAEAFF. Written as DNA, the CDR3 is TGTGCCTGGAGTGCTGGTCAGCCCGGGGGGGCTGAAGCTTTCTTT.

In its sample, this clonotype was seen many times. The J gene is TRBJ1-4, the V gene TRBV13; TRBD1 matches 8 bases. The J segment lost 5 bases and the V segment lost 2 bases, leaving 10 bases of the junction unmatched. CDR1 and CDR2 (germline): PRHDT, FYEKMQ (reference sequence). The CDR3 spans 17 residues. CDR3 coding DNA: TGTGCCAGCAGCTTAACGGGCAGGGGGCTCTTGAATGAAAAACTGTTTTTT. Translated, it gives CASSLTGRGLLNEKLFF.

This clonotype was picked up many times. The CDR3 sequence is CASSLSFLGQGHHEQYF. As DNA, the CDR3 is TGTGCCAGCAGCTTGTCCTTTTTAGGACAGGGCCACCACGAGCAGTACTTC. This rearrangement joins TRBV7-8 to TRBJ2-7; 8 nucleotides agree with TRBD1. Trimming took 3 bases from V and 5 from J; bases not matched to a gene: 15. CDR1 and CDR2 (germline): SGHVS, FQNEAQ. The length of the CDR3 is 17 residues.

In DNA form, the CDR3 reads TGTGCCAGCACCCCGGGCAGGGCCAATTCACCCCTCCACTTT. This translates into CASTPGRANSPLHF. This chain links TRBV9 with TRBJ1-6; perhaps TRBD1 as D (5 bases). Trimming shortened V by 6 bases and J by 7 bases, and 14 bases separated the two germline ends. In germline, CDR1 is SGDLS, CDR2 YYNGEE. CDR3 length: 14 amino acids.

This clonotype was seen many times. The chain recombines TRBV28 with TRBJ2-1; D is undetermined. Germline values: CDR1 MDHEN, CDR2 SYDVKM. The CDR3 extends over 16 amino acids. Between the trimmed V and J ends, which lost 2 bases and 6 bases, there was a span of 17 bases. CDR3 amino acids: CASSLMSLFAVNEQFF. As DNA, the CDR3 is TGTGCCAGCAGTTTAATGTCCCTATTTGCCGTCAATGAGCAGTTCTTC.

This clonotype was seen many times. The CDR3 DNA is TGTGCCAGCAGTTTATCGGTCTCCAATGAGCAGTTCTTC. The encoded protein is CASSLSVSNEQFF. J is TRBJ2-1 and V is TRBV28; D unresolved. From germline, CDR1 is MDHEN and CDR2 SYDVKM. The CDR3 loop spans 13 amino acids. Trimming removed 1 base at V and 6 bases at J, with 7 bases between. Based on the CDR3 plus reference TRBV28 and TRBJ2-1, the full variable domain is DVKVTQSSRYLVKRTGEKVFLECVQDMDHENMFWYRQDPGLGLRLIYFSYDVKMKEKGDIPEGYSVSREKKERFSLILESASTNQTSMYLCASSLSVSNEQFFGPGTRLTVL.

This clonotype turned up a few times. The genes are TRBV5-1 and TRBJ2-1; D may match TRBD1 or TRBD2 (5 bases each). CDR1 SGHRS and CDR2 YFSETQ come from the germline V gene. Trimming shortened V by 0 bases and J by 10 bases, and 17 bases separated the two germline ends. There are 15 residues in the CDR3. CDR3 protein: CASSLEWDGDYEQFF. The CDR3 region has the DNA TGCGCCAGCAGCTTGGAATGGGACGGTGACTACGAGCAGTTCTTC.